This paragraph covers one TCR beta chain sequence. Antigen unknown. TCRdb re-called the 5' RACE reads through MiXCR, storing one row per CDR3 protein. Among about 180,000 distinct CDR3 sequences, roughly 17% were seen once, and the ten largest hold about 1.9%. This entry belongs to a study of T-cell memory formation after mild COVID-19. The ends were cut back, 2 bases at V and 6 bases at J, with 20 bases in the middle. The V gene's germline CDR1 is MNHNS and CDR2 SASEGT. This CDR3 spans 16 amino acids. General study findings and limits: CD4+ clones that contracted lay mainly in CM and EM; CD8+ ones lay in EMRA. Researchers found some responding clones in pre-infection memory, a sign that cross-reactive memory joined.

V and J are TRBV6-1 and TRBJ2-7, with unresolved D. This receptor was taken from an adult woman who had mild COVID-19 (a few samples of this study predate the infection). Cell type and time point are not known. Sequencing was carried out using PBMCs or a T cell subset sorted from them (not recorded which). DNA for the CDR3: TGTGCCAGCAGTGAATGGACCTACCTGACCGATACCGAGCAGTACTTC. Amino acids: CASSEWTYLTDTEQYF.